These 27 T cell receptor beta chains share one sample of origin, sequenced in a study of tumor-infiltrating lymphocytes in primary liver carcinoma. Both RNA and DNA were isolated together from around 20-30 mg of bulk tissue that had not been sorted. A constant-region primer primed TCR beta cDNA synthesis from about 550 ng of total RNA. Libraries for TCR beta were built through three nested multiplex PCR rounds, which together made up a slightly modified ARM-PCR procedure. The opening two PCR rounds, ten to eleven cycles each, paired TRBV1-TRBV30 forward primers with a C-beta reverse primer. Each CDR3 protein is one row after TCRdb ran MiXCR on the multiplex PCR reads. The sample lists 70,000 to 75,000 distinct CDR3 sequences, over 60% seen once, with 25% to 30% in the top ten. The sample consisted of liver tumor tissue from sampling region 4. Documented subset: tumor region T4, right-lateral pole. Receptors were obtained from a man in his forties with primary liver carcinoma and hepatitis B virus infection.

The chain couples TRBV11-2 to TRBJ2-7; D is uncertain. The ends were cut back, 1 base at V and 8 bases at J, with 15 bases in the middle. Germline V CDR1 and CDR2: SGHAT, FQNNGV. This CDR3 has 14 amino acids. The CDR3 DNA reads TGTGCCAGCAGCTTAGCTGACACTGCCAACAAGCAGTACTTC. Translating it yields CASSLADTANKQYF.

On this clonotype: It is likely a read error, because the conserved phenylalanine at the end of the CDR3 is missing. The chain joins TRBV11-2 to TRBJ1-2; TRBD1 matches at 7 bases. In germline, CDR1 is SGHAT, CDR2 FQNNGV. V lost 5 bases, J lost 10 bases, and 13 bases stayed unmatched. The CDR3 is 14 residues long. In DNA form, the CDR3 reads TGTGCCAGCAGCCCAGCCGACAGGGACCATGACTACACCTTA. Translation: CASSPADRDHDYTL.

This clonotype was detected a few times. J is TRBJ2-3 and V is TRBV7-2; no clear D. The CDR3 length is 15 residues. Germline V CDR1 and CDR2: SGHTA, FQGNSA. The V gene lost 5 bases and the J gene lost 2 bases, with 14 bases spanning the gap. CDR3 DNA: TGTGCCAGCAGCCCCCGCTCAGGACCCACAGATACGCAGTATTTT. As protein: CASSPRSGPTDTQYF.

This clonotype qualifies as medium-sized (0.01 to 0.1%). CDR3 sequence: CASSLAYNEQFF. DNA of the CDR3: TGTGCCAGCAGCTTAGCATACAATGAGCAGTTCTTC. The chain combines TRBV11-2 with TRBJ2-1, with D hard to call. V gave up 1 base and J gave up 4 bases, with 2 bases separating them. The CDR3 is 12 amino acids. Germline-derived CDR1 and CDR2 are SGHAT and FQNNGV.

This clonotype was found many times. The J gene is TRBJ2-2, the V gene TRBV6-1; 9 bases are a match to TRBD1. CDR3 length: 14 amino acids. V gave up 4 bases and J gave up 7 bases; unmatched junction bases: 4. Germline CDR1 MNHNS, CDR2 SASEGT. CDR3 DNA sequence: TGTGCCAGCAGTGGGGACAGGGTTAGCGGGGAGCTGTTTTTT. Translating it yields CASSGDRVSGELFF.

Worth noting for this clonotype: The junction shows a germline mismatch at one end, possibly a read error. The CDR3 coding sequence is TGTGCTAGCACCCATGCCTTTGTGGGGGCAGGGACTGAAGCTTTCTTT. It codes for CASTHAFVGAGTEAFF. The V gene is TRBV28, the J gene TRBJ1-1; D is perhaps TRBD1 (6 bases). CDR3 length: 16 residues. Germline V gives CDR1 MDHEN, CDR2 SYDVKM.

Regarding this clonotype: This likely comes from a read error, as the CDR3 has no conserved phenylalanine or tryptophan at its end. The CDR3 DNA follows: TGTGTCAGCAGCCAAAGGGGGAGCGGACCTTCCACAGATACGCAGTATTAT. Amino acid sequence: CVSSQRGSGPSTDTQYY. The chain employs TRBV14 and TRBJ2-3; maybe TRBD1 (6 bases). The CDR3 consists of 17 residues. In germline, CDR1 is SGHDN, CDR2 FVKESK.

Comment on this clonotype: The junction shows a germline mismatch at one end, possibly a read error. This chain joins TRBV6-6 and TRBJ1-1; D not certain. CDR1 and CDR2 (germline): MNHNY, SVGAGI (reference sequence). The length of the CDR3 is 15 residues. The CDR3 reads CASSYGSAVNTGALF. For the CDR3, the DNA is TGTGCCAGCAGTTACGGGTCTGCCGTCAACACTGGAGCTTTATTT.

This clonotype came up once. An end of the junction differs from the germline gene, which may be a read error. The chain has TRBV6-5 and TRBJ1-5, with D perhaps TRBD1 (5 bases). Looked up from germline, CDR1 is MNHEY and CDR2 is SVGAGI. The CDR3 covers 15 residues. The CDR3 nucleotides are TGCGCCAGCAGCAGGATAGGGGAATACAATCAGCCCCAGCATTTT. Its protein product is CASSRIGEYNQPQHF.

Concerning this clonotype itself: It is likely a read error, because the conserved phenylalanine at the end of the CDR3 is missing. V usage is TRBV11-2 and J usage is TRBJ2-2; D is perhaps TRBD1 (5 bases). Germline CDR1 reads SGHAT; CDR2 reads FQNNGV. V was pared by 3 bases and J by 4 bases, with 18 bases between. There are 17 residues in the CDR3. The CDR3 protein is CASSFDQDMVGTGELFS. CDR3 in DNA: TGTGCCAGCAGCTTTGATCAGGACATGGTCGGCACCGGGGAGCTGTTTTCT.

This clonotype was recorded at least ten times. This chain joins TRBV29-1 and TRBJ2-3; 10 positions agree with TRBD2. Germline V gene sequence: CDR1 SQVTM, CDR2 ANQGSEA. This CDR3 contains 17 residues. The V segment lost 3 bases and the J segment 1 base; nucleotides outside the gene matches: 10. CDR3 DNA: TGCAGCGTTGAGAGAGGGGCTAGCGGGAGCCGCACAGATACGCAGTATTTT. It is translated as CSVERGASGSRTDTQYF.

The chain employs TRBV4-1 and TRBJ2-7; 7 bases agree with TRBD2. The V and J ends lost 0 bases and 8 bases, in that order; junction bases with no gene match: 16. The CDR3 is made up of 17 amino acids. Germline V gives CDR1 MGHRA, CDR2 YSYEKL. The CDR3 loop is CASSQERGNSGLYKQYF. CDR3 DNA: TGCGCCAGCAGCCAAGAGAGAGGGAATAGCGGGCTGTACAAGCAGTACTTC.

As regards this clonotype: Germline and junction disagree at one end, which may indicate a read error. The chain employs TRBV28 and TRBJ2-7; TRBD1 matches at 7 bases. Germline assignment: CDR1 MDHEN and CDR2 SYDVKM. The CDR3 contains 16 residues. The DNA of the CDR3 is TGTGTCAGCAGCTCCCTCCGACAGGGTTACCCCTACAAGCAGTACTTC. It translates to CVSSSLRQGYPYKQYF.

In the case of this clonotype: The junction and the germline gene differ at one end; a read error may be behind it. The V gene is TRBV10-3, the J gene TRBJ2-5; D is unclear. Germline loops: CDR1 ENHRY, CDR2 SYGVKD. This CDR3 has 13 amino acids. The CDR3 nucleotides read TGTGTCATCAGTGATAGTGGACAAGAGACCCAGTACTTC. Its translation is CVISDSGQETQYF.

This clonotype was counted ten times or more. J is TRBJ1-5 and V is TRBV29-1, with D unclear. The V end lost 4 bases, the J end lost 3 bases, and 10 bases lay between the germline ends. This CDR3 is built from 13 residues. Per germline, CDR1 SQVTM and CDR2 ANQGSEA. CDR3 coding DNA: TGCAGCGTTGTGTCTGCGCTCAATCAGCCCCAGCATTTT. Protein product: CSVVSALNQPQHF.

This clonotype was seen at least ten times. V and J are TRBV5-1 and TRBJ2-7, with 8 bases aligning to TRBD2. Germline assignment: CDR1 SGHRS and CDR2 YFSETQ. This CDR3 comprises 14 residues. V shed 7 bases, J shed 0 bases, and the junction held 6 bases outside the gene matches. The CDR3 DNA is TGCGCCAGCCATCCGGGGGGGGCCTCCTACGAGCAGTACTTC. Translating it yields CASHPGGASYEQYF.

This clonotype is medium-sized in the sample. J is TRBJ1-4 and V is TRBV6-5; 8 bases agree with TRBD1. There are 14 residues in the CDR3. CDR1 MNHEY and CDR2 SVGAGI come from the germline V gene. The junction had 2 bases not matched to a gene; V was cut back by 6 bases and J by 2 bases. CDR3 sequence (DNA): TGTGCCAGCAGCCGACAGGGGACTAATGAAAAACTGTTTTTT. Amino acids: CASSRQGTNEKLFF.

Turning to this clonotype: A much larger clone lies a single base off, so this may be a read error. The genes are TRBV7-9 and TRBJ2-3, with 9 bases that match TRBD1. CDR3 length: 13 amino acids. Germline V lookup: CDR1 SEHNR, CDR2 FQNEAQ (reference sequence). CDR3 residues: CTSGTGLGDTQYF. The CDR3 coding sequence is TGTACCAGCGGGACAGGGTTGGGAGATACGCAGTATTTT.

A remark on this clonotype: Mismatch with germline at one junction end may stem from a read error. The genes are TRBV29-1 and TRBJ2-1; 8 bases are shared with TRBD1. The CDR3 has 16 amino acids. Germline-derived CDR1 and CDR2 are SQVTM and ANQGSEA. CDR3 amino acids: CSVEWDRIRSYIAQSF. CDR3 in DNA: TGCAGCGTTGAATGGGACAGGATTAGATCTTACATTGCGCAGTCCTTC.

At least ten counts were recorded for this clonotype. The genes are TRBV10-3 and TRBJ2-5; a possible D gene is TRBD1 (6 bases). Germline CDR1 and CDR2: ENHRY and SYGVKD. V dropped 1 base and J dropped 1 base, with 10 bases sitting between them. The CDR3 contains 15 residues. The CDR3 DNA reads as TGTGCCATCAGTGAGTACGGACAGAGCCAAGAGACCCAGTACTTC. This codes for CAISEYGQSQETQYF.

With regard to this clonotype: This may arise from a read error, as a much more abundant clone is one base away. The rearrangement joins TRBV5-1 to TRBJ2-2; D is perhaps TRBD1 or TRBD2 (5 bases each). There are 15 residues in the CDR3. Germline values: CDR1 SGHRS, CDR2 YFSETQ. The CDR3 DNA follows: TGCGCCAGCAGGTTGGGACCTGCGAACACCGGGGATCTGTTTTTT. Its protein is CASRLGPANTGDLFF.

V is TRBV2 and J is TRBJ1-5, with D tentatively TRBD1 (5 bases). Germline CDR1 and CDR2: SNHLY and FYNNEI. The CDR3 is 16 amino acids. The ends were cut back, 4 bases at V and 6 bases at J, with 19 bases in the middle. Here the CDR3 reads CASSGGGMGVGQPQHF. The CDR3 DNA sequence: TGTGCCAGCAGTGGGGGGGGTATGGGGGTTGGTCAGCCCCAGCATTTT.

Concerning this clonotype: At one end the junction does not follow the germline gene, possibly because of a read error. V gene TRBV12-3 or TRBV12-4 combines with J gene TRBJ2-7; 7 bases line up with TRBD2. There are 15 residues in the CDR3. The CDR3 sequence is CASSLGAGSAYEQYF. Here the CDR3 DNA reads TGTGCCAGCAGTCTAGGAGCGGGGAGCGCCTACGAACAGTACTTC.

The rearrangement uses TRBV3-1 and TRBJ2-3; 14 nucleotides agree with TRBD2. The trim removed 4 bases at V and 5 bases at J, leaving 2 bases unmatched. This CDR3 spans 15 amino acids. Looked up from germline, CDR1 is LGHDT and CDR2 is YNNKEL (reference sequence). In DNA, the CDR3 is TGTGCCAGCAGCCGGACTAGCGGGAGGATAGATACGCAGTATTTT. Translation: CASSRTSGRIDTQYF.

This clonotype appeared once. The rearrangement uses TRBV29-1 and TRBJ1-5; TRBD1 might be the D (5 bases). Trimming stripped 6 bases from V and 3 bases from J, with 18 bases between. The CDR3 covers 15 residues. From germline, CDR1 is SQVTM and CDR2 ANQGSEA. This CDR3 is CSVATGDGDNQPQHF. For the CDR3, the DNA is TGCAGCGTCGCGACCGGGGACGGTGACAATCAGCCCCAGCATTTT.

This clonotype appeared many times. The V and J genes are TRBV6-5 and TRBJ1-6; TRBD1 matches 9 bases. Germline V gene lookup returns CDR1 MNHEY and CDR2 SVGAGI. Trimming at V came to 2 bases and at J to 0 bases, leaving 11 bases not matched to a gene. The CDR3 spans 20 residues. In nucleotides, the CDR3 is TGTGCCAGCAGTTACAGGGGACAGGGTTCCACGTCCTCCTATAATTCACCCCTCCACTTT. This translates into CASSYRGQGSTSSYNSPLHF.

Remarks on this clonotype: The final CDR3 position lacks the conserved phenylalanine or tryptophan, pointing to a likely read error. This chain joins TRBV4-2 and TRBJ2-3; 8 nucleotides line up with TRBD2. This CDR3 spans 17 amino acids. The trim removed 0 bases at V and 2 bases at J, leaving 7 bases unmatched. Per germline, CDR1 LGHNA and CDR2 YNFKEQ. The DNA of the CDR3 is TGTGCCAGCAGCCAAGAGGGAGCGGGAGAAAACACAGATACGCAGTATCAT. Its translation is CASSQEGAGENTDTQYH.